Following are 5 T cell receptor beta chains from one sample sequenced in a study of PD-L1 blockade in urothelial cancer. Sequencing used immunoSEQ multiplex PCR; TCRdb keeps in-frame clones, though not all of them. This sample has tens of thousands of clones; 81% occur once, and the top ten carry more than 5%. Time point denoted: pretreatment peripheral blood. The sample here was PBMCs, taken around atezolizumab (anti-PD-L1) treatment. The source of these receptors is a man aged 70-80 years with urothelial cancer.

V is TRBV7-2 and J is TRBJ2-3, with 9 bases matching TRBD1. V shed 5 bases, J shed 4 bases, and the junction held 7 bases outside the gene matches. The CDR3 spans 15 residues. Germline CDR1 and CDR2: SGHTA and FQGNSA. The CDR3 nucleotides read TGTGCCAGCAGCACACAGGGGGCGCGGGCAGATACGCAGTATTTT. Protein product: CASSTQGARADTQYF.

This chain links TRBV5-4 with TRBJ2-3, with 11 positions matching TRBD2. CDR1 is SGHNT, CDR2 YYREEE, per germline (reference sequence). This CDR3 contains 18 residues. V lost 2 bases to trimming and J lost 4 bases; unmatched junction nucleotides: 12. The CDR3 sequence: CASSLPPPLAGGSDTQYF. The DNA for the CDR3 is TGTGCCAGCAGCTTACCACCCCCTCTAGCGGGAGGTTCAGATACGCAGTATTTT.

J is TRBJ2-5 and V is TRBV7-6, with TRBD2 matching over 11 bases. The CDR3 sequence is 17 residues long. After removal of 3 bases from V and 5 bases from J, the junction contained 11 bases not matched to a gene. CDR1 SGHVS and CDR2 FNYEAQ come from the germline V gene. CDR3 nucleotide sequence: TGTGCCAGCAGCTTCCCTATGACTAGCGGGGAGGAGGAGACCCAGTACTTC. This codes for CASSFPMTSGEEETQYF.

V is TRBV5-1 and J is TRBJ1-1; TRBD1 is a possible D gene (5 bases). The V and J ends lost 4 bases and 5 bases respectively, with 15 bases between them. The CDR3 runs 14 residues. The V gene's germline CDR1 is SGHRS and CDR2 YFSETQ. CDR3 DNA: TGCGCCAGCAGCACTGGGGGGGGTTGGACTGAAGCTTTCTTT. The encoded protein is CASSTGGGWTEAFF. The full variable domain, rest sourced from reference TRBV5-1 and TRBJ1-1, is KAGVTQTPRYLIKTRGQQVTLSCSPISGHRSVSWYQQTPGQGLQFLFEYFSETQRNKGNFPGRFSGRQFSNSRSEMNVSTLELGDSALYLCASSTGGGWTEAFFGQGTRLTVV.

The rearrangement links TRBV4-1 to TRBJ2-1; tentative D call: TRBD2 (6 bases). Germline loops: CDR1 MGHRA, CDR2 YSYEKL. Trimming took 1 base from V and 7 from J, leaving 17 bases between them. This CDR3 has 16 residues. In DNA form, the CDR3 reads TGCGCCAGCAGCCAAGGACCACTAGCCCCTGCTAATGAGCAGTTCTTC. Protein sequence: CASSQGPLAPANEQFF.